This TCR beta chain comes out of a study of blood T cells in healthy people across ages. Findings and caveats of the study: Naive T cell percentage by flow cytometry tracked strongly with beta diversity. A roughly linear fall in TCR beta diversity per million T cells was seen with increasing age. It was not known whether donors were CMV positive (a possible confounder of expanded clonotype changes).

For this clonotype: The antigen is not known.

The CDR3 extends over 13 amino acids. CDR1 is DFQATT and CDR2 is SNEGSKA in the germline V gene (reference sequence). With 1 base removed from V and 5 bases from J, the gap between germline ends came to 9 bases. The second PCR ran roughly 6 to 11 cycles with a sample-barcoded 5' primer and J-beta primers. CDR3-containing paired-end reads numbered at least 2.5 million in each sample. Via MiXCR, TCRdb re-called the 5' RACE reads, giving one row per CDR3 protein. The sample lists around 2 million distinct CDR3 sequences, roughly two fifths occurring once. The sequenced material came from blood. This clonotype was sampled from a human donor in good health. The rearrangement links TRBV20-1 to TRBJ2-1; TRBD1 is a possible D gene (5 bases). The CDR3 spells CSARVQEHNEQFF. In DNA form, the CDR3 reads TGCAGTGCTAGAGTACAGGAGCACAATGAGCAGTTCTTC.